One sample yielded the 5 T cell receptor beta chains listed below, sequenced in a study of graft-versus-host responses after intestinal transplantation. Generated by immunoSEQ multiplex PCR, the TCRdb table keeps only in-frame clones and is missing some. The sample has 50,000 or so clones, approximately 89% seen once. The source was PBMCs, collected almost 120 days after intestinal transplantation. These receptors came from a human patient who received an intestinal transplant, so some T cells may come from the graft donor.

The chain carries TRBV29-1 and TRBJ1-2; D unclear. From germline, CDR1 is SQVTM and CDR2 ANQGSEA. V was clipped by 4 bases and J by 7 bases, with 10 bases between them. The CDR3 covers 11 residues. The CDR3 DNA reads TGCAGCGTTGTCTCCCTGCCTGGCTACACCTTC. Translated, it gives CSVVSLPGYTF.

This chain joins TRBV7-2 and TRBJ2-5; D tentatively fits TRBD1 or TRBD2 (5 bases each). In germline, CDR1 is SGHTA, CDR2 FQGNSA. The CDR3 is made up of 13 amino acids. Trimming took 5 bases from V and 9 from J, leaving 16 bases between them. DNA for the CDR3: TGTGCCAGCAGCGTAGGTCGCTTGGGGGCCCAGTACTTC. Translating gives CASSVGRLGAQYF. Drawing the rest from reference TRBV7-2 and TRBJ2-5, the complete variable domain is GAGVSQSPSNKVTEKGKDVELRCDPISGHTALYWYRQSLGQGLEFLIYFQGNSAPDKSGLPSDRFSAERTGGSVSTLTIQRTQQEDSAVYLCASSVGRLGAQYFGPGTRLLVL.

The CDR3 bases are TGTGCCAGCAGCTCGGCAGCCCTCTACAATGAGCAGTTCTTC. Protein product: CASSSAALYNEQFF. This chain joins TRBV7-9 and TRBJ2-1; the D is unclear. Germline V gene data show CDR1 as SEHNR and CDR2 as FQNEAQ (reference sequence). The V and J ends lost 4 bases and 3 bases respectively, with 10 bases between them. This CDR3 comprises 14 residues. The complete variable domain, with remaining parts taken from reference TRBV7-9 and TRBJ2-1, reads DTGVSQNPRHKITKRGQNVTFRCDPISEHNRLYWYRQTLGQGPEFLTYFQNEAQLEKSRLLSDRFSAERPKGSFSTLEIQRTEQGDSAMYLCASSSAALYNEQFFGPGTRLTVL.

CDR3 sequence: CASSDSFQGRISGGYTF. The DNA for the CDR3 is TGTGCCAGCAGTGACTCGTTCCAGGGTCGAATCTCGGGAGGCTACACCTTC. J is TRBJ1-2 and V is TRBV6-4; perhaps TRBD1 as D (5 bases). V lost 0 bases and J lost 8, with 22 bases in between. This CDR3 region has 17 residues. Germline values: CDR1 MRHNA, CDR2 SNTAGT.

As concerns this clone: The junction differs from germline at one of its ends, possibly a read error. The chain combines TRBV15 with TRBJ2-7; 9 bases line up with TRBD2. The CDR3 is made up of 16 amino acids. In germline, CDR1 is LNHNV, CDR2 YYDKDF (reference sequence). The CDR3 region has the DNA TGTGCCACCAGCCGAGAGGCGGGAGGGCCGAGGGGCGAGCAGTACTTC. It specifies CATSREAGGPRGEQYF.